A single sample is the source of the 21 T cell receptor beta chains below, sequenced in a study of blood T cells in healthy people across ages. Sample-barcoded 5' priming and a J-beta primer mix drove a second PCR of roughly 6 to 12 cycles. TCRdb itself ran the 5' RACE reads through MiXCR, one entry per CDR3 protein. This sample has a few hundred thousand distinct CDR3 sequences, with 50% to 60% found just once. The sequenced material came from blood. The receptors come from a man aged 55 to 70 in good health.

This clonotype turned up a few times. V gene TRBV29-1 combines with J gene TRBJ1-2; no clear D. CDR3 length: 13 amino acids. Trimming removed 4 bases at V and 2 bases at J, with 11 bases between. The germline V gene encodes CDR1 SQVTM and CDR2 ANQGSEA. CDR3 nucleotides: TGCAGCGTTGGGCCGACGGTCAACTATGGCTACACCTTC. Amino acids: CSVGPTVNYGYTF.

This rearrangement joins TRBV6-4 to TRBJ2-1; D is perhaps TRBD2 (6 bases). V lost 6 bases to trimming and J lost 4 bases, with 13 bases between them. The CDR3 loop spans 14 amino acids. CDR1 and CDR2 (germline): MRHNA, SNTAGT. The CDR3 DNA reads as TGTGCCAGCAGCGAGGGACGGGAGTACAATGAGCAGTTCTTC. This sequence encodes CASSEGREYNEQFF.

The rearrangement uses TRBV20-1 and TRBJ2-7; D not resolved. With 1 base removed from V and 1 base from J, the gap between germline ends came to 11 bases. Per the germline V gene, CDR1 is DFQATT and CDR2 is SNEGSKA (reference sequence). The CDR3 extends over 14 amino acids. The DNA of the CDR3 is TGCAGTGCTAGAGGTAAAATCGGGTCCTACGAGCAGTACTTC. This gives the protein CSARGKIGSYEQYF.

The rearrangement links TRBV7-8 to TRBJ2-5; 7 nucleotides agree with TRBD2. This CDR3 contains 12 residues. From germline, CDR1 is SGHVS and CDR2 FQNEAQ. V gave up 11 bases and J gave up 4 bases; unmatched junction bases: 7. DNA for the CDR3: TGTGCCCTAGGGAGGGAGCGAGAGACCCAGTACTTC. Protein: CALGRERETQYF.

This chain connects TRBV20-1 to TRBJ1-2, with 8 nucleotides matching TRBD1. Germline-derived CDR1 and CDR2 are DFQATT and SNEGSKA (reference sequence). CDR3 length: 14 residues. Germline trimming cut 6 bases from V and 0 bases from J; bases unmatched to any gene: 6. The CDR3 region is CSATQGATNYGYTF. CDR3 DNA: TGCAGTGCAACGCAGGGGGCGACTAACTATGGCTACACCTTC.

The CDR3 is CSARDPRLPENTEAFF. The CDR3 nucleotides read TGCAGTGCTAGAGATCCCCGCCTACCGGAGAACACTGAAGCTTTCTTT. The rearrangement uses TRBV20-1 and TRBJ1-1; D is uncertain. The germline gives CDR1 DFQATT, CDR2 SNEGSKA (reference sequence). This CDR3 contains 16 residues. Between the trimmed V and J ends, which lost 0 bases and 1 base, there was a span of 15 bases.

V and J are TRBV15 and TRBJ2-5; D is unresolved. In germline, CDR1 is LNHNV, CDR2 YYDKDF (reference sequence). Between the trimmed V and J ends, which lost 0 bases and 2 bases, there was a span of 4 bases. The CDR3 is made up of 13 amino acids. CDR3 bases: TGTGCCACCAGCAGAGAGGGGCAAGAGACCCAGTACTTC. Encoded protein: CATSREGQETQYF.

The rearrangement uses TRBV18 and TRBJ2-5, with D maybe TRBD2 (6 bases). Germline V lookup: CDR1 KGHSH, CDR2 LQKENI. Trimming stripped 4 bases from V and 5 bases from J, with 14 bases between. The CDR3 covers 14 residues. The CDR3: CASSRGDFSETQYF. DNA of the CDR3: TGTGCCAGCTCACGGGGGGACTTCAGCGAGACCCAGTACTTC.

The V gene is TRBV6-5, the J gene TRBJ2-1; 9 bases match TRBD2. The J call could be wrong; TRBJ2-7 is a better fit for the DNA end. The CDR3 sequence is 15 residues long. Germline V CDR1 and CDR2: MNHEY, SVGAGI. CDR3 sequence (DNA): TGTGCCAGCAAAGAAACTAGCGGGCTGACCTACGAGCAGTACTTC. It translates to CASKETSGLTYEQYF.

The CDR3 sequence is CASMGQINEQFF. In DNA, the CDR3 is TGTGCCAGTATGGGACAGATCAATGAGCAGTTCTTC. V gene TRBV28 combines with J gene TRBJ2-1, with TRBD1 matching 7 bases. The germline V gene has CDR1 MDHEN and CDR2 SYDVKM. Germline trimming cut 9 bases from V and 6 bases from J; bases unmatched to any gene: 5. The CDR3 runs to 12 residues.

V usage is TRBV11-3 and J usage is TRBJ2-7; possible D gene TRBD1, 5 bases. The germline CDR1 and CDR2 sequences are SGHNT and YENEEA. The CDR3 has 15 residues. With 0 bases removed from V and 5 bases from J, the gap between germline ends came to 14 bases. CDR3 coding DNA: TGTGCCAGCAGCTTAGATGTAAAGGGGATCAACGAGCAGTACTTC. Its protein product is CASSLDVKGINEQYF.

With respect to this clonotype: One junction end disagrees with the germline gene, perhaps due to a read error. The chain recombines TRBV30 with TRBJ2-1, with D unclear. The CDR3 totals 13 residues. Germline CDR1 is GTSNPN and CDR2 is SVGIG (reference sequence). DNA for the CDR3: TGTGCCTGGGGCCGAGACTCCGACAATGAGCAGTTCTTC. Its protein product is CAWGRDSDNEQFF.

This clonotype was observed a few times. The rearrangement uses TRBV27 and TRBJ2-5, with D maybe TRBD2 (7 bases). The CDR3 spans 14 residues. Trimming removed 8 bases at V and 3 bases at J, with 16 bases between. From germline, CDR1 is MNHEY and CDR2 SMNVEV (reference sequence). CDR3 region: CASGTTGTKETQYF. CDR3 DNA sequence: TGTGCCAGCGGGACTACCGGGACAAAAGAGACCCAGTACTTC.

The chain carries TRBV5-1 and TRBJ1-4; 8 bases agree with TRBD1. The trim removed 4 bases at V and 0 bases at J, leaving 5 bases unmatched. Germline loops: CDR1 SGHRS, CDR2 YFSETQ. This CDR3 contains 16 residues. The CDR3 region is CASSETGGPTNEKLFF. For the CDR3, the DNA is TGCGCCAGCAGCGAAACAGGGGGTCCAACTAATGAAAAACTGTTTTTT.

The chain is built from TRBV4-2 and TRBJ2-7; 10 nucleotides match TRBD1. The CDR3 runs 15 residues. Germline CDR1 and CDR2: LGHNA and YNFKEQ. V was pared by 3 bases and J by 5 bases, with 7 bases of the junction left unmatched. The CDR3 here is CASSQDPGQGNEQYF. The CDR3 coding sequence is TGTGCCAGCAGCCAGGACCCGGGACAGGGGAACGAGCAGTACTTC.

This clonotype was counted between two and nine times. The chain recombines TRBV5-6 with TRBJ2-1; unclear D gene. Trimming pared 2 bases from V and 4 bases from J, leaving 16 bases between. Germline lookup yields CDR1 SGHDT and CDR2 YYEEEE. This CDR3 region has 16 residues. In DNA form, the CDR3 reads TGTGCCAGCAGCTTCCGACGGAGTGGCAGGTACAATGAGCAGTTCTTC. Encoded protein: CASSFRRSGRYNEQFF.

The table lists this clonotype with a few counts. The rearrangement links TRBV20-1 to TRBJ2-4; D may be TRBD1 (6 bases). The CDR3 is 13 amino acids. Germline lookup yields CDR1 DFQATT and CDR2 SNEGSKA (reference sequence). Trimming stripped 5 bases from V and 6 bases from J, with 14 bases between. Written as DNA, the CDR3 is TGCAGTGCTCAACTCCCCAGGGGAAACATTCAGTACTTC. It translates to CSAQLPRGNIQYF.

This clonotype has only a few counts. The rearrangement uses TRBV3-1 and TRBJ2-5, with TRBD1 matching over 7 bases. V gave up 5 bases and J gave up 5 bases; unmatched junction bases: 8. The CDR3 length is 14 residues. Germline loops: CDR1 LGHDT, CDR2 YNNKEL (reference sequence). CDR3: CASSYRQGIETQYF. The CDR3 DNA sequence: TGTGCCAGCAGCTACCGACAGGGAATCGAGACCCAGTACTTC.

CDR3 nucleotides: TGTGCCAGTATGCGGGAGTACGGGAATGAGCAGTTCTTC. Its translation is CASMREYGNEQFF. The chain employs TRBV19 and TRBJ2-1, with 7 bases that match TRBD2. There are 13 residues in the CDR3. Germline lookup yields CDR1 LNHDA and CDR2 SQIVND (reference sequence). Unmatched junction bases numbered 7, after V lost 7 bases and J lost 7 bases.

The sample holds a few counts of this clonotype. The chain couples TRBV20-1 to TRBJ1-2; 7 bases align to TRBD1. J gave up 4 bases and V 5 bases, and 7 bases lay outside the gene matches. This CDR3 is built from 13 residues. Germline lookup yields CDR1 DFQATT and CDR2 SNEGSKA (reference sequence). CDR3: CSASRGTLYGYTF. The DNA for the CDR3 is TGCAGTGCTTCCAGGGGGACCCTCTATGGCTACACCTTC.

This clonotype came up a few times. This chain uses TRBV6-2 or TRBV6-3 with TRBJ2-1; maybe TRBD2 (6 bases). The V gene lost 5 bases and the J gene lost 0 bases, with 26 bases spanning the gap. Germline CDR1 and CDR2: MNHEY and SVGEGT. The CDR3 sequence is 20 residues long. The CDR3 loop is CASSPYKVGSSASSYNEQFF. The DNA for the CDR3 is TGTGCCAGCAGTCCGTATAAAGTGGGATCTAGCGCAAGCTCCTACAATGAGCAGTTCTTC.